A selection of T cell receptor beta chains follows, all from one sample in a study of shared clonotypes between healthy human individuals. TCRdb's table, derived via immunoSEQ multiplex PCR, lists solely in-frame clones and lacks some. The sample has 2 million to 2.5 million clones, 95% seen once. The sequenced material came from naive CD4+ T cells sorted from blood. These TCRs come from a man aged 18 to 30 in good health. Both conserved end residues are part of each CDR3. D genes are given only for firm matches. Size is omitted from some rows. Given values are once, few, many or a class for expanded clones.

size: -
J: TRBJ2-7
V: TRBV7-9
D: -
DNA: TGTGCCAGCAGCTTAGGGGGTTTGCCCGTCTTC
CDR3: CASSLGGLPVF

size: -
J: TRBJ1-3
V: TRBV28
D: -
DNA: TGTGCCAGCAGCTCAAGAAACACCATATATTTT
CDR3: CASSSRNTIYF

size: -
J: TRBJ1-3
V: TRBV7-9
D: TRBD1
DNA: TGTGCCAGCAGCATCAGGACAGGGCGGGGAAACACCATATATTTT
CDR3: CASSIRTGRGNTIYF

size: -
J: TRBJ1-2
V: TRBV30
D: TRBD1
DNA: TGTGCCTGGAGTGTACGAACAGGGGACAACTATGGCTACACCTTC
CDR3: CAWSVRTGDNYGYTF

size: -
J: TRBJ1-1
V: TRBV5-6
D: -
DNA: TGTGCCAGCAACGGGGGGAAAGTCATGAACACTGAAGCTTTCTTT
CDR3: CASNGGKVMNTEAFF

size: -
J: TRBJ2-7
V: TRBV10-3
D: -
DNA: TGTGCCATCAGCGCTGGACTCTCCTACGAGCAGTACTTC
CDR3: CAISAGLSYEQYF

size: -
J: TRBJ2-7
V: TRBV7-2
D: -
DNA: TGTGCCAGCAGCTTAGTCGTAGGGGGGGAGGACTACGAGCAGTACTTC
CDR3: CASSLVVGGEDYEQYF

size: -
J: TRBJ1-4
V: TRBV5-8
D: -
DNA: TGTGCCAGCAGCTTGTTGGGGACGACTAATGAAAAACTGTTTTTT
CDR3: CASSLLGTTNEKLFF

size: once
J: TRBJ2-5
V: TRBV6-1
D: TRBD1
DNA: TGTGCCAGCAGTGATAAGGGACAGGAGTTGGGGACCCAGTACTTC
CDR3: CASSDKGQELGTQYF

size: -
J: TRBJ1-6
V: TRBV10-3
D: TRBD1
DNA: TGTGCCATCAGGGCAGGGACAGGTTCACCCCTCCACTTT
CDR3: CAIRAGTGSPLHF

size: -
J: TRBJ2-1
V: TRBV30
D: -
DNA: TGTGCCTGGAGGCCTAGCTCCTACAATGAGCAGTTCTTC
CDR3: CAWRPSSYNEQFF

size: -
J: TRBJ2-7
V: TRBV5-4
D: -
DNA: TGTGCCAGCAGCTATGACAAAATACAGTACTTC
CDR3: CASSYDKIQYF

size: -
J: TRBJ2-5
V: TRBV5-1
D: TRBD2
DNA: TGCGCCAGCAGGGGGGGAGGGACCCAAGAGACCCAGTACTTC
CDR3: CASRGGGTQETQYF